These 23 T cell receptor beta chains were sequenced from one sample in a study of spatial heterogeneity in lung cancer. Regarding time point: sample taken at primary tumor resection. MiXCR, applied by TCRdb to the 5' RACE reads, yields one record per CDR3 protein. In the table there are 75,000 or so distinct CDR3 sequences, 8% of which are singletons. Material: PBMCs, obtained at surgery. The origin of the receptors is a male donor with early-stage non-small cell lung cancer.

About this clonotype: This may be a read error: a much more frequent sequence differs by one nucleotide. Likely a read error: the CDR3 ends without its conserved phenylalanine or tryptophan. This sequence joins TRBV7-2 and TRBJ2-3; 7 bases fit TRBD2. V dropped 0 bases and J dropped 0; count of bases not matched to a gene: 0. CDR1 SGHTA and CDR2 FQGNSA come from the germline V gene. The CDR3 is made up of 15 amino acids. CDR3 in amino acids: CASSLAGRSTDTQYL. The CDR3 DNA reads TGTGCCAGCAGCTTAGCCGGGAGGAGCACAGATACGCAGTATTTA.

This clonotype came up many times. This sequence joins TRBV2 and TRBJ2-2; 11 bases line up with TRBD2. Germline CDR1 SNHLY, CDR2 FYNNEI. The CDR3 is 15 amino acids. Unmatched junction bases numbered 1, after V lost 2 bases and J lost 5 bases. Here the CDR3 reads CASSELAGGTGELFF. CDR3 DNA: TGTGCCAGCAGTGAACTAGCGGGAGGTACCGGGGAGCTGTTTTTT.

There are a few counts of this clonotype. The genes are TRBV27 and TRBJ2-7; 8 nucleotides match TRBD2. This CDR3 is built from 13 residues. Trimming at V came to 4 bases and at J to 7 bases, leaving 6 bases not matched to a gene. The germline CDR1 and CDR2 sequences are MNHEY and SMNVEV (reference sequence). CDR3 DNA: TGTGCCAGCAGTTCGCGGGAGGCTGGGGAGCAGTACTTC. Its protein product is CASSSREAGEQYF.

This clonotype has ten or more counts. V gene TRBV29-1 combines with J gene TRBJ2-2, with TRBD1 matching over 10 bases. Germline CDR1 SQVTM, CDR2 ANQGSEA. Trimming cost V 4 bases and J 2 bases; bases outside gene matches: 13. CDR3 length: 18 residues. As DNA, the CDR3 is TGCAGCGTTGCTGTGAGGGACAGGGGCGAGACTAACACCGGGGAGCTGTTTTTT. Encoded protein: CSVAVRDRGETNTGELFF.

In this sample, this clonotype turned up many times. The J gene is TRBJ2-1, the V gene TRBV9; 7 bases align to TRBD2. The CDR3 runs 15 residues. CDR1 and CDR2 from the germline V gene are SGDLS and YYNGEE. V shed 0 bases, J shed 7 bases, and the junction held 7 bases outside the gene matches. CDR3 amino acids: CASSVGAGVGNEQFF. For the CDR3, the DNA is TGTGCCAGCAGCGTAGGGGCGGGAGTAGGGAATGAGCAGTTCTTC.

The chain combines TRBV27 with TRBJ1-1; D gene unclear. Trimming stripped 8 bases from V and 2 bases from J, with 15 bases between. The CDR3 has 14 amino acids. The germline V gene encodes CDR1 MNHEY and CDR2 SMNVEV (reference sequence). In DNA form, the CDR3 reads TGTGCCAGCTCTTCTGACACCCGAAACACTGAAGCTTTCTTT. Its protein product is CASSSDTRNTEAFF.

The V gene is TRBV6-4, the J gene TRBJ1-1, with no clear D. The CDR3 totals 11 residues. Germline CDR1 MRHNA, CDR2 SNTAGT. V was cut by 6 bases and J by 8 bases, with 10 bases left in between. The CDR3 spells CASRGVGEAFF. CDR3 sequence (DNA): TGTGCCAGCAGGGGAGTCGGGGAAGCTTTCTTT.

The chain's CDR3 is CATILAGVSDEQFF. The CDR3 DNA reads as TGTGCCACCATACTAGCGGGAGTGTCCGATGAGCAGTTCTTC. The V and J genes are TRBV6-2 or TRBV6-3 and TRBJ2-1, with 11 bases identical to TRBD2. The CDR3 consists of 14 residues. Germline V gives CDR1 MNHEY, CDR2 SVGEGT. After removal of 10 bases from V and 8 bases from J, the junction contained 10 bases not matched to a gene.

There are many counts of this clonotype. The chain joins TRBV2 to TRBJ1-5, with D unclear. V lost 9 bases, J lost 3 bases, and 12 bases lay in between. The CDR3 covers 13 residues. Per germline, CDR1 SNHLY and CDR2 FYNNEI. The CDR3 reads CARSRGPNQPQHF. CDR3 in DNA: TGTGCCAGGTCCCGGGGTCCCAATCAGCCCCAGCATTTT.

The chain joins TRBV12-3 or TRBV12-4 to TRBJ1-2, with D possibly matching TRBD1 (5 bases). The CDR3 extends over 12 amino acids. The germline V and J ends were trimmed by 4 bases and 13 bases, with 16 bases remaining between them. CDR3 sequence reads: CASSSGLTTSTF. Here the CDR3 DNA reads TGTGCCAGCAGTTCGGGACTCACAACCAGCACCTTC.

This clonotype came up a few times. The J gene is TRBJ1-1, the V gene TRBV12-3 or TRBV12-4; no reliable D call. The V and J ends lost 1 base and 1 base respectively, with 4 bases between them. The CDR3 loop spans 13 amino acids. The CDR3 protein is CASSLVWNTEAFF. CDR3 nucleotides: TGTGCCAGCAGTTTAGTATGGAACACTGAAGCTTTCTTT.

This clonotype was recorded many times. The CDR3 sequence: CASSLGLYGPLHF. CDR3 in DNA: TGTGCCAGCAGTTTGGGACTTTACGGCCCCCTCCACTTT. The chain carries TRBV27 and TRBJ1-6, with D tentatively TRBD1 (5 bases). Germline V gene sequence: CDR1 MNHEY, CDR2 SMNVEV (reference sequence). V lost 3 bases, J lost 13 bases, and 13 bases lay in between. The CDR3 contains 13 residues.

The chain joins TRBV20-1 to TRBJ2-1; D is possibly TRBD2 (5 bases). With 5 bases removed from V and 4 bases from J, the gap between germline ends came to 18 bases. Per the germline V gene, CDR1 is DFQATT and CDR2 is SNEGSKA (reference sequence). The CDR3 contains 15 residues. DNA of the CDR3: TGCAGTGCTGGGATGGGCGCGGGCCCGTACAATGAGCAGTTCTTC. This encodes CSAGMGAGPYNEQFF.

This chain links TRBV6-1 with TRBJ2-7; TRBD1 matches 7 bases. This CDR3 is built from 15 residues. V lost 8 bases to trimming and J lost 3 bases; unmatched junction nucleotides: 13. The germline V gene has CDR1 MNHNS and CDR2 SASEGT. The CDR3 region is CASRKGGTGDYEQYF. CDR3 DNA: TGTGCCAGCCGGAAGGGCGGAACAGGGGACTACGAGCAGTACTTC.

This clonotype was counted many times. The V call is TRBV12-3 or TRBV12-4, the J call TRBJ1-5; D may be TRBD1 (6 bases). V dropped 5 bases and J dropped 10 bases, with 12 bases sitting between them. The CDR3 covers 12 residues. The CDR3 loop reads CASSHRDVPQHF. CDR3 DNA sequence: TGTGCCAGCAGTCACAGGGACGTTCCCCAGCATTTT.

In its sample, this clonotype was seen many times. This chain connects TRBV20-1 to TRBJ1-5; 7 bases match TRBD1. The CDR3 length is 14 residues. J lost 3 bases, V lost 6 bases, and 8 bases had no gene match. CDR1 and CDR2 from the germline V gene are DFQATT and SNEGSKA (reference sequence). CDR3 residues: CSAQTRGYNQPQHF. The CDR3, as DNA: TGCAGTGCCCAGACCAGGGGGTACAATCAGCCCCAGCATTTT.

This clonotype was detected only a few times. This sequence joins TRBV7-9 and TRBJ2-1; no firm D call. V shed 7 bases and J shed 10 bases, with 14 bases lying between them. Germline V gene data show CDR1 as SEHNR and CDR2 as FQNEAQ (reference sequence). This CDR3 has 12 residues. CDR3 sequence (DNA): TGTGCCAGCATTGGGCAGGCTGGCGAGCAGTTCTTC. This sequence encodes CASIGQAGEQFF.

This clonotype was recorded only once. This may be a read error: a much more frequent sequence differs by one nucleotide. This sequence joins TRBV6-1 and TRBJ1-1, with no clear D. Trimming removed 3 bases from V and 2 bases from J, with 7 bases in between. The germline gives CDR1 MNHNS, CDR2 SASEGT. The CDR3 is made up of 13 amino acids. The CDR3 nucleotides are TGTGCCAGCAGTGACAGCCTCAACACTGAAGCTTTCTTT. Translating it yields CASSDSLNTEAFF.

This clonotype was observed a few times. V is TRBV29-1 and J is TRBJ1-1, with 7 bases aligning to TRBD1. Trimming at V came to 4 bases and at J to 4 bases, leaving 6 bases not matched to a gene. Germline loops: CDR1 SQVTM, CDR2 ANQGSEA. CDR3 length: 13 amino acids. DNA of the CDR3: TGCAGCGTTGGTGAACAGGGGTTCACTGAAGCTTTCTTT. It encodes CSVGEQGFTEAFF.

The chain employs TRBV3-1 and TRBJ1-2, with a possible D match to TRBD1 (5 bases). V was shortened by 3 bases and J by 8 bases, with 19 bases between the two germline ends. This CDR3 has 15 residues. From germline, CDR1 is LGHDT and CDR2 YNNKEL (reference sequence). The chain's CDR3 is CASSQPGAPREGYTF. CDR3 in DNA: TGTGCCAGCAGCCAGCCCGGGGCCCCCCGGGAGGGCTACACCTTC.

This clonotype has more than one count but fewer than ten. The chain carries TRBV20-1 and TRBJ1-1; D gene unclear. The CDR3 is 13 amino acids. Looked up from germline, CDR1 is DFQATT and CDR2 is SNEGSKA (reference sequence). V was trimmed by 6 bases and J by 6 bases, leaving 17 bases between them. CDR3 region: CSAESALFSEAFF. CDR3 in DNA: TGCAGTGCGGAGAGCGCCCTATTTTCTGAAGCTTTCTTT.

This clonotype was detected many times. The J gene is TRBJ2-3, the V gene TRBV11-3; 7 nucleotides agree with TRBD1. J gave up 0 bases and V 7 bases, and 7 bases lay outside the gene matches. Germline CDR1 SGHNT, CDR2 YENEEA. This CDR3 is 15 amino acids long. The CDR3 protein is CASKRQGTSTDTQYF. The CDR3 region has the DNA TGTGCCAGCAAACGACAGGGAACCAGCACAGATACGCAGTATTTT. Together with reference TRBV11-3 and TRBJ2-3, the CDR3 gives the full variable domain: EAGVVQSPRYKIIEKKQPVAFWCNPISGHNTLYWYLQNLGQGPELLIRYENEEAVDDSQLPKDRFSAERLKGVDSTLKIQPAELGDSAVYLCASKRQGTSTDTQYFGPGTRLTVL.

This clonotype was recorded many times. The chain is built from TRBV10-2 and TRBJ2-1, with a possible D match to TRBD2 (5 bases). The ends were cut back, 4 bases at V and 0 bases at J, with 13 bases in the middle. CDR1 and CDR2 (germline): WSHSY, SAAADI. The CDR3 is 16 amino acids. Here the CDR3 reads CASSGGRRSSYNEQFF. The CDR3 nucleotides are TGCGCCAGCAGTGGGGGTCGGAGGAGCTCCTACAATGAGCAGTTCTTC.